Presented here are 20 T cell receptor beta chains from one specimen sequenced in a study of cytomegalovirus exposure and HLA in healthy donors. PCR primers comprised 60 Vbeta and 13 Jbeta primers. Clones were sequenced by immunoSEQ multiplex PCR, and TCRdb holds only the in-frame ones, with some missing. Of over 85,000 clones in the sample, approximately 80% were seen once. Sequenced: PBMCs. The origin of the receptors is a woman in her sixties or seventies in good health and CMV-seropositive.

The chain combines TRBV5-1 with TRBJ1-2; possibly TRBD1 for D (5 bases). The germline V gene encodes CDR1 SGHRS and CDR2 YFSETQ. Trimming removed 3 bases at V and 2 bases at J, with 8 bases between. The length of the CDR3 is 13 residues. The CDR3 DNA reads as TGCGCCAGCAGCTACGGGGGAAACTATGGCTACACCTTC. Its translation is CASSYGGNYGYTF.

V and J are TRBV15 and TRBJ2-7; 15 bases line up with TRBD2. This CDR3 comprises 15 residues. With V trimmed by 5 bases and J by 5 bases, 4 bases remained unmatched. In germline, CDR1 is LNHNV, CDR2 YYDKDF (reference sequence). In DNA, the CDR3 is TGTGCCACCAGCCGGGGACTAGCGGGAGGCCACGAGCAGTACTTC. Protein: CATSRGLAGGHEQYF.

CDR3 sequence (DNA): TGTGCCAGCAGCTTAGTAGGTATGGCGACAGGAGGCCAAGAGACCCAGTACTTC. It translates to CASSLVGMATGGQETQYF. V gene TRBV7-2 combines with J gene TRBJ2-5; D is perhaps TRBD1 (6 bases). The CDR3 has 18 residues. V lost 1 base and J 1 base, leaving 19 bases between the germline ends. CDR1 is SGHTA and CDR2 is FQGNSA in the germline V gene.

The gene calls are TRBV5-1 and TRBJ2-7; D call uncertain. The CDR3 has 14 residues. V gave up 1 base and J gave up 2 bases, with 10 bases separating them. Germline V gene lookup returns CDR1 SGHRS and CDR2 YFSETQ. The CDR3 DNA follows: TGCGCCAGCAGCTTGCTGAGCGCGACCTACGAGCAGTACTTC. As protein: CASSLLSATYEQYF.

This chain joins TRBV7-7 and TRBJ2-5; no reliable D call. Near its end, the DNA agrees better with TRBJ2-7, so the J call may be wrong. This CDR3 has 13 residues. Germline-derived CDR1 and CDR2 are SSHAT and FNYEAQ (reference sequence). CDR3: CASSLRYSYEQYF. The CDR3 DNA follows: TGTGCCAGCAGCCTGAGGTACTCCTACGAGCAGTACTTC.

This chain's CDR3 is CASSLARGQIYYGYTF. The CDR3 nucleotides are TGCGCCAGCAGCTTGGCCCGGGGACAGATATACTATGGCTACACCTTC. This chain links TRBV5-1 with TRBJ1-2; 7 bases agree with TRBD1. V gave up 0 bases and J gave up 3 bases; unmatched junction bases: 8. Looked up from germline, CDR1 is SGHRS and CDR2 is YFSETQ. This CDR3 has 16 amino acids.

This clone was seen a few times. The genes are TRBV5-6 and TRBJ1-1, with D possibly being TRBD1 (5 bases). Germline V gene data show CDR1 as SGHDT and CDR2 as YYEEEE. CDR3 length: 13 residues. Trimming shortened V by 4 bases and J by 1 base, and 8 bases separated the two germline ends. The CDR3 loop is CASSLTGNTEAFF. The CDR3 coding sequence is TGTGCCAGCAGCCTAACAGGGAACACTGAAGCTTTCTTT.

The sample holds one count of this clone. The V and J genes are TRBV9 and TRBJ2-5, with unresolved D. The CDR3 is 13 residues long. V shed 1 base and J shed 5 bases, with 9 bases lying between them. Germline-derived CDR1 and CDR2 are SGDLS and YYNGEE. CDR3 in DNA: TGTGCCAGCAGCGTACTAGAGTCGGAGACCCAGTACTTC. Translation: CASSVLESETQYF.

This clone was picked up one time. The chain couples TRBV19 to TRBJ2-5; 8 bases align to TRBD1. In germline, CDR1 is LNHDA, CDR2 SQIVND (reference sequence). J was trimmed by 1 base and V by 1 base; bases with no gene match: 8. The length of the CDR3 is 17 residues. The CDR3 loop reads CASSIGMGQESQETQYF. CDR3 DNA sequence: TGTGCCAGTAGTATAGGCATGGGACAGGAGAGCCAAGAGACCCAGTACTTC.

The rearrangement links TRBV29-1 to TRBJ1-2; 8 bases align to TRBD1. The ends lost 3 bases at V and 4 bases at J; junction bases unmatched: 7. In germline, CDR1 is SQVTM, CDR2 ANQGSEA. The CDR3 is 14 amino acids. CDR3 in amino acids: CSVDRRQGPYGYTF. The CDR3 DNA reads TGCAGCGTTGACCGCCGACAGGGGCCCTATGGCTACACCTTC. Complete variable domain (other parts from reference TRBV29-1 and TRBJ1-2): SAVISQKPSRDICQRGTSLTIQCQVDSQVTMMFWYRQQPGQSLTLIATANQGSEATYESGFVIDKFPISRPNLTFSTLTVSNMSPEDSSIYLCSVDRRQGPYGYTFGSGTRLTVV.

The CDR3 loop is CASSLGGANQPQHF. As DNA, the CDR3 is TGTGCCAGCAGCCTGGGGGGGGCTAATCAGCCCCAGCATTTT. The rearrangement links TRBV9 to TRBJ1-5; D might be TRBD1 (6 bases). CDR3 length: 14 amino acids. Trimming stripped 4 bases from V and 4 bases from J, with 12 bases between. CDR1 is SGDLS and CDR2 is YYNGEE in the germline V gene.

This clone was seen more than once but under ten times. The V and J genes are TRBV6-1 and TRBJ1-2; possible D gene TRBD1, 5 bases. This CDR3 is 15 amino acids long. V lost 4 bases and J 4 bases, leaving 16 bases between the germline ends. CDR1 MNHNS and CDR2 SASEGT come from the germline V gene. CDR3 protein: CASSGTGTGVYGYTF. CDR3 coding DNA: TGTGCCAGCAGTGGTACCGGGACGGGGGTCTATGGCTACACCTTC.

V usage is TRBV5-1 and J usage is TRBJ2-7; 9 bases agree with TRBD1. CDR1 and CDR2 from the germline V gene are SGHRS and YFSETQ. V shed 0 bases, J shed 2 bases, and the junction held 9 bases outside the gene matches. CDR3 length: 17 amino acids. This CDR3 is CASSLAVGTGTPYEQYF. CDR3 DNA sequence: TGCGCCAGCAGCTTGGCCGTCGGGACAGGGACCCCCTACGAGCAGTACTTC. Variable domain in full (rest from reference TRBV5-1 and TRBJ2-7): KAGVTQTPRYLIKTRGQQVTLSCSPISGHRSVSWYQQTPGQGLQFLFEYFSETQRNKGNFPGRFSGRQFSNSRSEMNVSTLELGDSALYLCASSLAVGTGTPYEQYFGPGTRLTVT.

The V gene is TRBV11-1, the J gene TRBJ2-1, with TRBD2 matching over 8 bases. The CDR3 contains 17 residues. V was clipped by 4 bases and J by 3 bases; unmatched bases: 11. Germline V gene lookup returns CDR1 SGHAT and CDR2 FQDESV (reference sequence). The CDR3 DNA is TGTGCCAGCAGCTCCGGGGGAAGCGGGAGCGTCTACAATGAGCAGTTCTTC. It specifies CASSSGGSGSVYNEQFF. Full variable domain (rest looked up from reference TRBV11-1 and TRBJ2-1): EAEVAQSPRYKITEKSQAVAFWCDPISGHATLYWYRQILGQGPELLVQFQDESVVDDSQLPKDRFSAERLKGVDSTLKIQPAELGDSAMYLCASSSGGSGSVYNEQFFGPGTRLTVL.

This clone was counted only a few times. The chain carries TRBV30 and TRBJ1-5; maybe TRBD1 (6 bases). Trimming took 2 bases from V and 5 from J, leaving 10 bases between them. Per the germline V gene, CDR1 is GTSNPN and CDR2 is SVGIG (reference sequence). This CDR3 contains 13 residues. The CDR3 protein is CAWSRGGYQPQHF. DNA of the CDR3: TGTGCCTGGAGTAGAGGGGGTTATCAGCCCCAGCATTTT. Filled out from reference TRBV30 and TRBJ1-5, the complete variable domain reads SQTIHQWPATLVQPVGSPLSLECTVEGTSNPNLYWYRQAAGRGLQLLFYSVGIGQISSEVPQNLSASRPQDRQFILSSKKLLLSDSGFYLCAWSRGGYQPQHFGDGTRLSIL.

This clone was recorded once. The chain employs TRBV7-9 and TRBJ1-1, with TRBD1 matching over 8 bases. V shed 3 bases and J 9 bases; nucleotides not matched to a gene: 18. Germline loops: CDR1 SEHNR, CDR2 FQNEAQ (reference sequence). This CDR3 is built from 17 residues. The CDR3 sequence is CASSFPSSYRGRNKAFF. CDR3 bases: TGTGCCAGCAGCTTTCCATCGTCGTACAGGGGGAGGAATAAAGCTTTCTTT.

The gene calls are TRBV15 and TRBJ2-7; 7 bases line up with TRBD2. CDR3 size: 13 residues. After removal of 0 bases from V and 10 bases from J, the junction contained 6 bases not matched to a gene. The germline V gene encodes CDR1 LNHNV and CDR2 YYDKDF (reference sequence). CDR3 in amino acids: CATSRDAEGLQYF. DNA for the CDR3: TGTGCCACCAGCAGAGACGCGGAGGGACTACAGTACTTC.

The chain links TRBV19 to TRBJ1-1; no firm D call. The CDR3 is made up of 15 amino acids. The germline V gene has CDR1 LNHDA and CDR2 SQIVND (reference sequence). Trimming removed 6 bases at V and 1 base at J, with 15 bases between. CDR3 DNA: TGTGCCAGTAGCCTTGACCGGGAGTCGAACACTGAAGCTTTCTTT. It codes for CASSLDRESNTEAFF.

This chain links TRBV28 with TRBJ1-2, with D perhaps TRBD1 (5 bases). Per the germline V gene, CDR1 is MDHEN and CDR2 is SYDVKM. This CDR3 is built from 13 residues. V gave up 6 bases and J gave up 3 bases, with 11 bases separating them. The CDR3 coding sequence is TGTGCCAGCAGCTATGAGACAGACTATGGCTACACCTTC. Its translation: CASSYETDYGYTF.

The rearrangement links TRBV2 to TRBJ1-2, with TRBD1 matching over 9 bases. The germline V gene has CDR1 SNHLY and CDR2 FYNNEI. V lost 5 bases to trimming and J lost 7 bases; unmatched junction nucleotides: 5. The CDR3 is 13 amino acids. The DNA of the CDR3 is TGTGCCAGCAGTTGGGGACAGGGCACTGGCTACACCTTC. This translates into CASSWGQGTGYTF.